Following are 10 T cell receptor beta chains from one sample sequenced in a study of blood T cell repertoires in COVID-19. The assay was immunoSEQ multiplex PCR, and TCRdb's table has in-frame clones only and misses some. The sample records around 280,000 clones, around nine tenths being singletons. The sequencing sample was made of peripheral blood. These receptors were taken from a woman younger than 45 with COVID-19, enrolled during active disease.

The genes are TRBV9 and TRBJ1-1; D is perhaps TRBD1 (5 bases). The V gene's germline CDR1 is SGDLS and CDR2 YYNGEE. Between the trimmed V and J ends, which lost 2 bases and 5 bases, there was a span of 13 bases. This CDR3 has 14 amino acids. CDR3 coding DNA: TGTGCCAGCAGCGTTGGGGCCGCGGGGACTGAAGCTTTCTTT. Its protein product is CASSVGAAGTEAFF.

V usage is TRBV2 and J usage is TRBJ1-5, with 9 bases matching TRBD1. Germline CDR1 and CDR2: SNHLY and FYNNEI. J was trimmed by 7 bases and V by 6 bases; bases with no gene match: 7. CDR3 length: 14 residues. CDR3 sequence reads: CASRPGTGIQPQHF. The CDR3 region has the DNA TGTGCCAGCAGGCCCGGGACAGGGATCCAGCCCCAGCATTTT.

The chain links TRBV7-3 to TRBJ2-7; 14 nucleotides align to TRBD2. V lost 5 bases to trimming and J lost 1 base; unmatched junction nucleotides: 7. Germline V CDR1 and CDR2: SGHTA, FQGTGA. The CDR3 consists of 17 residues. This CDR3 reads CASSPGTSGSRSYEQYF. The DNA for the CDR3 is TGTGCCAGCAGCCCTGGGACTAGCGGGAGCCGATCCTACGAGCAGTACTTC.

Here the CDR3 reads CASSLATGAYEQFF. For the CDR3, the DNA is TGCGCCAGCAGCTTGGCCACAGGGGCGTATGAGCAGTTCTTC. The rearrangement joins TRBV5-1 to TRBJ2-1; 7 positions match TRBD1. Germline values: CDR1 SGHRS, CDR2 YFSETQ. The length of the CDR3 is 14 residues. Germline trimming cut 0 bases from V and 8 bases from J; bases unmatched to any gene: 5.

This chain uses TRBV4-1 with TRBJ1-5; 7 bases map to TRBD1. Per the germline V gene, CDR1 is MGHRA and CDR2 is YSYEKL. The CDR3 loop spans 18 amino acids. With 2 bases clipped from V and 0 bases from J, the junction kept 10 bases outside the gene matches. The CDR3 is CASSQYSGTDYSNQPQHF. Here the CDR3 DNA reads TGCGCCAGCAGCCAATATTCCGGGACAGATTATAGCAATCAGCCCCAGCATTTT.

The chain carries TRBV29-1 and TRBJ1-4, with 8 bases lining up with TRBD1. The CDR3 covers 14 residues. Germline V gene lookup returns CDR1 SQVTM and CDR2 ANQGSEA. V dropped 4 bases and J dropped 5; count of bases not matched to a gene: 6. DNA for the CDR3: TGCAGCGTTGCACCGGGACAGGCGAATGAAAAACTGTTTTTT. Translated, it gives CSVAPGQANEKLFF.

The V call is TRBV28, the J call TRBJ1-2; D not certain. The ends were cut back, 5 bases at V and 4 bases at J, with 14 bases in the middle. Germline values: CDR1 MDHEN, CDR2 SYDVKM. This CDR3 comprises 14 residues. CDR3 DNA sequence: TGTGCCAGCAGTGTAAGCGTCGGTGTCTATGGCTACACCTTC. It is translated as CASSVSVGVYGYTF.

The chain recombines TRBV4-1 with TRBJ2-7; perhaps TRBD2 as D (6 bases). CDR1 and CDR2 from the germline V gene are MGHRA and YSYEKL. CDR3 length: 15 residues. V lost 3 bases and J 2 bases, leaving 14 bases between the germline ends. CDR3 DNA sequence: TGCGCCAGCAGCCAGTCCCACCGCGGGGCCTACGAGCAGTACTTC. Protein product: CASSQSHRGAYEQYF.

The genes are TRBV4-2 and TRBJ2-7, with TRBD2 matching over 8 bases. V lost 1 base and J lost 2; bases outside the gene matches: 4. CDR1 is LGHNA, CDR2 YNFKEQ, per germline. This CDR3 region has 15 residues. The CDR3 here is CASSQVSGSTYEQYF. The CDR3 DNA reads as TGTGCCAGCAGCCAAGTAAGCGGGAGCACCTACGAGCAGTACTTC.

The rearrangement joins TRBV18 to TRBJ2-3, with D possibly matching TRBD1 (5 bases). Looked up from germline, CDR1 is KGHSH and CDR2 is LQKENI. The CDR3 length is 14 residues. V lost 3 bases and J 4 bases, leaving 11 bases between the germline ends. CDR3 DNA: TGTGCCAGCTCACCGGCAGGGCCATCAGATACGCAGTATTTT. This encodes CASSPAGPSDTQYF.